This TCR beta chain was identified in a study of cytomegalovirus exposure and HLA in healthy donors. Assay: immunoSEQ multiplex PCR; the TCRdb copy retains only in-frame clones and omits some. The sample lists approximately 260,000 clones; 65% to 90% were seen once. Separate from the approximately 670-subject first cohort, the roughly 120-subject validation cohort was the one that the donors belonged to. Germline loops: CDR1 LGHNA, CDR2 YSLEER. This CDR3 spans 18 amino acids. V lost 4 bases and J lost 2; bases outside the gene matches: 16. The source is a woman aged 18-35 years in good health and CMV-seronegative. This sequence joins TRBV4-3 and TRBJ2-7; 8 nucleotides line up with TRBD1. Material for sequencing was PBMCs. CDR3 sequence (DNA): TGCGCCAGCAGCCGCGTAAAGCCCTGGACAGGGATTCCCTACGAGCAGTACTTC. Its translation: CASSRVKPWTGIPYEQYF.